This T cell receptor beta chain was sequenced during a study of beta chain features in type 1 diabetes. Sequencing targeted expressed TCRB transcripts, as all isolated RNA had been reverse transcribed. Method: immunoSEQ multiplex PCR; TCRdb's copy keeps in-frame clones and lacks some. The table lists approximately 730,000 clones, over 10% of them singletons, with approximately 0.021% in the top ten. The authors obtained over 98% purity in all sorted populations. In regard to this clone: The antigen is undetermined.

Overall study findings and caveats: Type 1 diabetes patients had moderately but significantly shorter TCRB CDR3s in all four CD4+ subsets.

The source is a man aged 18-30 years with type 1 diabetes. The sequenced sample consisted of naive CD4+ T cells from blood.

The CDR3 loop is CASSFGARSYTF. CDR3 sequence (DNA): TGTGCCAGCAGCTTCGGGGCTCGGAGCTACACCTTC. The V and J genes are TRBV7-9 and TRBJ1-2; maybe TRBD1 (5 bases). Germline CDR1 is SEHNR and CDR2 is FQNEAQ (reference sequence). CDR3 size: 12 residues. The V and J ends lost 3 bases and 9 bases respectively, with 11 bases between them.